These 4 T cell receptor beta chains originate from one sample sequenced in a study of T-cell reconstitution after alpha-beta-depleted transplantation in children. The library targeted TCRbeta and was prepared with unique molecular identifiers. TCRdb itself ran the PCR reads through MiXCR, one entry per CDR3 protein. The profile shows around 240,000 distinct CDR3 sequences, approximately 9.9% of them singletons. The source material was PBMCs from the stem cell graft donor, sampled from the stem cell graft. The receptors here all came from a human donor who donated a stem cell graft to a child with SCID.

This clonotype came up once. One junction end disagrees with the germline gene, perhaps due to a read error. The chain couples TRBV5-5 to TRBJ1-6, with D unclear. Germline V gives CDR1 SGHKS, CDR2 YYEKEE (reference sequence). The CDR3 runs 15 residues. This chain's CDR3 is CASSLHAEANSPLHF. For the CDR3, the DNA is TGTGCCAGCAGCTTGCACGCAGAGGCCAATTCACCCCTCCACTTC.

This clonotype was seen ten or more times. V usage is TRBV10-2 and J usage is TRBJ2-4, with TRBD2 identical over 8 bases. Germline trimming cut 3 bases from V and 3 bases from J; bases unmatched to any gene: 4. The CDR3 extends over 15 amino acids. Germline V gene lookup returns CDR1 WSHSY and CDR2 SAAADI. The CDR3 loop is CASSDLAGYKNIQYF. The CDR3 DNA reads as TGCGCCAGCAGTGACTTAGCGGGGTACAAAAACATTCAGTACTTC.

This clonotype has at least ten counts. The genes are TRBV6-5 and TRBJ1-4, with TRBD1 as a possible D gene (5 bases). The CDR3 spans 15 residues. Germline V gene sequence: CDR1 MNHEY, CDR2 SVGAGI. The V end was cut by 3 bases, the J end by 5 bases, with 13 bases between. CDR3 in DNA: TGTGCCAGCAGTTATGACGGGACGAGAAATGAAAAACTGTTTTTT. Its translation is CASSYDGTRNEKLFF.

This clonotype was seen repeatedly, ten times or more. The CDR3 DNA reads TGTGCCAGCAGCTTTTATTCCGGGGATTCACCCCTCCACTTT. Translated: CASSFYSGDSPLHF. The rearrangement joins TRBV13 to TRBJ1-6, with D hard to call. The length of the CDR3 is 14 residues. Germline V gives CDR1 PRHDT, CDR2 FYEKMQ (reference sequence). V was shortened by 3 bases and J by 8 bases, with 11 bases between the two germline ends.